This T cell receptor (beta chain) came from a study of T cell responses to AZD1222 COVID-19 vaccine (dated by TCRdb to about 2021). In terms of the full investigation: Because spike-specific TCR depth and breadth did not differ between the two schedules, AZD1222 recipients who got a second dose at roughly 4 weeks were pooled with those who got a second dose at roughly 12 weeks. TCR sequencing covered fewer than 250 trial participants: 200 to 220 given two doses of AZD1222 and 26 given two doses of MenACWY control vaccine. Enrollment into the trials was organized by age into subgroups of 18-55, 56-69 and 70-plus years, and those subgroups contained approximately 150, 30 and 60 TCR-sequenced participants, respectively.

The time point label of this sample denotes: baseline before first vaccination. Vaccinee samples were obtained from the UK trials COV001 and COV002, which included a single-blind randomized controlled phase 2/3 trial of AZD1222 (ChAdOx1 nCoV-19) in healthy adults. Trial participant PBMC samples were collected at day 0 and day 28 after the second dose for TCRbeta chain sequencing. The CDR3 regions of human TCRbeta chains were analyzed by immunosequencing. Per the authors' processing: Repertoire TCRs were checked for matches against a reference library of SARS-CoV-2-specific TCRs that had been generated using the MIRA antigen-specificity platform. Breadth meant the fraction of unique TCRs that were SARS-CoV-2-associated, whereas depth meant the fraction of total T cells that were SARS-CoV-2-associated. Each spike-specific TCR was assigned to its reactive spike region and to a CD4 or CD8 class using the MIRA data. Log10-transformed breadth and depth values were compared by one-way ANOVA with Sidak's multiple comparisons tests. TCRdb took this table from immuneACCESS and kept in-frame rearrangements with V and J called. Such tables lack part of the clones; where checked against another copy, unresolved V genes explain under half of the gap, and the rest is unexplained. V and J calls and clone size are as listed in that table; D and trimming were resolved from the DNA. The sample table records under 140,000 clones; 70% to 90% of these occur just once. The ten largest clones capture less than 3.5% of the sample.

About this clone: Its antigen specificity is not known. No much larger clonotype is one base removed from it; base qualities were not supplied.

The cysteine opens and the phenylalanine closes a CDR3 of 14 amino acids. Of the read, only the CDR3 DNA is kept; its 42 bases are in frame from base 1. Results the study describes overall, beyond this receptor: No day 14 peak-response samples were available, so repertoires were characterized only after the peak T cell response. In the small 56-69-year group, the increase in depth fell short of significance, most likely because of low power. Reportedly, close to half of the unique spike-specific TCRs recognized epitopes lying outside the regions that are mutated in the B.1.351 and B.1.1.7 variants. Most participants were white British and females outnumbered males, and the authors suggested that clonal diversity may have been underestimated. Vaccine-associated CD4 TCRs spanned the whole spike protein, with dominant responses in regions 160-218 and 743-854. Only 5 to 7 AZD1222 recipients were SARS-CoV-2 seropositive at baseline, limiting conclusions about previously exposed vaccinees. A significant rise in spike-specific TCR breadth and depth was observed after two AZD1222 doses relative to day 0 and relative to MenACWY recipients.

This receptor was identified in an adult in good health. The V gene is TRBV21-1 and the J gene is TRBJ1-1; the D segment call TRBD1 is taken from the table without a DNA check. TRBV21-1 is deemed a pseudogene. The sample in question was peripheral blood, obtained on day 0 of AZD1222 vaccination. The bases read TGTGCCAGCAGCAATGGGACAGGGAACACTGAAGCTTTCTTT. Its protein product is CASSNGTGNTEAFF.